This record looks at one T cell receptor beta chain sequence and its context. Its antigen is as yet unknown. The second PCR ran roughly 7 to 11 cycles with a sample-barcoded 5' primer and J-beta primers. TCRdb processed the 5' RACE reads anew with MiXCR; each CDR3 protein has one entry. There are over a million distinct CDR3 sequences in the sample; over 35% occur only once, and approximately 20% lies in the top ten. The V gene's germline CDR1 is MNHNS and CDR2 SASEGT. V lost 4 bases to trimming and J lost 4 bases, with 11 bases between them. The CDR3 spans 14 residues. This entry belongs to a study of blood T cells in healthy people across ages. Study-wide results and limits: Getting older went along with TCR beta diversity per million T cells dropping roughly linearly.

The chain links TRBV6-1 to TRBJ1-5; TRBD1 might be the D (5 bases). Sequenced material: blood. The sequence was collected from an older woman in good health. CDR3 coding DNA: TGTGCCAGCAGTGTGGTTGGGGGGAATCAGCCCCAGCATTTT. This translates into CASSVVGGNQPQHF.